Shown below are 10 T cell receptor beta chains from a single sample sequenced in a study of cytomegalovirus exposure and HLA in healthy donors. In the PCR, 60 Vbeta and 13 Jbeta primers were used. TCRdb keeps only in-frame clones here, not all; method: immunoSEQ multiplex PCR. The repertoire has 200,000 to 250,000 clones, about 80% of them found once; the top ten carry about 2.5%. The material sequenced was PBMCs. All receptors derive from a woman aged 55-69 years in good health and CMV-seropositive.

The chain carries TRBV5-1 and TRBJ2-2; 8 bases map to TRBD2. This CDR3 comprises 15 residues. Per the germline V gene, CDR1 is SGHRS and CDR2 is YFSETQ. V shed 1 base, J shed 4 bases, and the junction held 3 bases outside the gene matches. The CDR3 protein is CASSLTGGPTGELFF. The CDR3 DNA reads as TGCGCCAGCAGCTTGACGGGAGGGCCCACCGGGGAGCTGTTTTTT.

The V call is TRBV6-5, the J call TRBJ1-5, with D possibly TRBD1 on 6 matching bases. Trimming left V 11 bases short and J 1 base short, with 18 bases between. The germline V gene encodes CDR1 MNHEY and CDR2 SVGAGI. The CDR3 length is 15 residues. The CDR3 protein is CAGKRTADSNQPQHF. The CDR3 DNA reads TGTGCCGGCAAACGGACAGCGGACAGCAATCAGCCCCAGCATTTT.

The gene calls are TRBV9 and TRBJ1-2; 9 nucleotides match TRBD1. The CDR3 has 13 amino acids. Germline V lookup: CDR1 SGDLS, CDR2 YYNGEE. Trimming cost V 1 base and J 7 bases; bases outside gene matches: 2. CDR3 sequence (DNA): TGTGCCAGCAGCGTACCGGGACAGGGTGGCTACACCTTC. It specifies CASSVPGQGGYTF.

This clone was counted between two and nine times. A read error may explain this, as a much larger clone is one base away. The chain employs TRBV7-2 and TRBJ1-5; possibly TRBD1 for D (6 bases). The ends were cut back, 3 bases at V and 0 bases at J, with 9 bases in the middle. The CDR3 is 15 amino acids. In germline, CDR1 is SGHTA, CDR2 FQGNSA. The DNA of the CDR3 is TGTGCCAGCAGCTTGCAGGGGTATAGCAATCAGCCCCAGCATTTT. Translating it yields CASSLQGYSNQPQHF.

The J gene is TRBJ2-1, the V gene TRBV6-1; tentative D call: TRBD2 (5 bases). The CDR3 covers 12 residues. Per germline, CDR1 MNHNS and CDR2 SASEGT. The V end was cut by 10 bases, the J end by 4 bases, with 11 bases between. CDR3 loop: CATGNYYNEQFF. The CDR3 DNA is TGTGCCACCGGGAATTATTACAATGAGCAGTTCTTC.

The rearrangement joins TRBV18 to TRBJ2-2, with D unresolved. Germline CDR1 KGHSH, CDR2 LQKENI. The CDR3 spans 15 residues. V lost 3 bases, J lost 1 base, and 9 bases lay in between. CDR3 in amino acids: CASSPFSGNTGELFF. Written as DNA, the CDR3 is TGTGCCAGCTCACCTTTCTCGGGGAACACCGGGGAGCTGTTTTTT. Complete variable domain (other parts from reference TRBV18 and TRBJ2-2): NAGVMQNPRHLVRRRGQEARLRCSPMKGHSHVYWYRQLPEEGLKFMVYLQKENIIDESGMPKERFSAEFPKEGPSILRIQQVVRGDSAAYFCASSPFSGNTGELFFGEGSRLTVL.

The chain links TRBV28 to TRBJ2-7; a weak D match, TRBD1 (5 bases). This CDR3 contains 15 residues. Germline CDR1 MDHEN, CDR2 SYDVKM. Between the trimmed V and J ends, which lost 6 bases and 0 bases, there was a span of 15 bases. CDR3 sequence (DNA): TGTGCCAGCAGCTCCCAGGGATACTCCTCCTACGAGCAGTACTTC. It yields the protein CASSSQGYSSYEQYF.

CDR3 nucleotide sequence: TGCGCCAGCAGCCAAGCTTCTGCGGCCAGGGCGGAAAAACTGTTTTTT. Its protein product is CASSQASAARAEKLFF. This chain links TRBV4-1 with TRBJ1-4; tentative D call: TRBD1 (5 bases). Germline CDR1 and CDR2: MGHRA and YSYEKL. The CDR3 runs 16 residues. V lost 1 base, J lost 8 bases, and 17 bases lay in between.

The chain has TRBV7-2 and TRBJ2-5, with 10 bases lining up with TRBD2. The length of the CDR3 is 15 residues. Germline assignment: CDR1 SGHTA and CDR2 FQGNSA. Trimming took 6 bases from V and 4 from J; bases not matched to a gene: 8. CDR3 protein: CASRGTSGAGETQYF. DNA for the CDR3: TGTGCCAGCAGGGGAACTAGCGGGGCCGGAGAGACCCAGTACTTC.

DNA for the CDR3: TGTGCCAGCAGACTAGCGGGAGGGGCTGTTGGCGGGGAGCTGTTTTTT. Protein sequence: CASRLAGGAVGGELFF. This chain connects TRBV27 to TRBJ2-2; 13 bases are shared with TRBD2. The germline V gene has CDR1 MNHEY and CDR2 SMNVEV (reference sequence). The CDR3 is made up of 16 amino acids. V dropped 6 bases and J dropped 7; count of bases not matched to a gene: 8.